Each of the 21 T cell receptor beta chains below was sequenced from the same sample in a study of T cells in women clearing cervical HPV infection. TCRdb keeps only in-frame clones here, not all; method: immunoSEQ multiplex PCR. This sample's table has about 20,000 clones. Sequencing was done on a sample of blood buffy coat. The receptor source for this set is a woman aged 18-69 years with a cervical HPV16 infection that either progressed to CIN3+ or cleared (not recorded which).

With regard to this clone: The read finishes 3 residues shy of the CDR3 end, and the germline J gene is used to complete it. V is TRBV7-3 and J is TRBJ2-6, with D possibly TRBD2 on 6 matching bases. Germline CDR1 is SGHTA and CDR2 is FQGTGA. V lost 8 bases and J 9 bases, leaving 11 bases between the germline ends. The CDR3 sequence is 12 residues long. Here the CDR3 reads CASGGSVNVLTF. The part of the CDR3 DNA that was read is TGTGCCAGCGGGGGGTCGGTCAACGTC.

About this clone: The read finishes 3 residues shy of the CDR3 end, and the germline J gene is used to complete it. This chain connects TRBV30 to TRBJ1-2; no clear D gene. Per germline, CDR1 GTSNPN and CDR2 SVGIG (reference sequence). The CDR3 extends over 13 amino acids. Partial CDR3 DNA: TGTGCCTGGAGCGCTGGCGGGGTAAGGGGC. Protein: CAWSAGGVRG. The CDR3 in its entirety is CAWSAGGVRGYTF. The entire variable domain, with the rest obtained from reference TRBV30 and TRBJ1-2, is as follows: SQTIHQWPATLVQPVGSPLSLECTVEGTSNPNLYWYRQAAGRGLQLLFYSVGIGQISSEVPQNLSASRPQDRQFILSSKKLLLSDSGFYLCAWSAGGVRGYTFGSGTRLTVV.

The DNA read from the CDR3 is TGTGCCAGCAGGGGCTCAGGGGGTTTTTCACCA. This sequence encodes CASRGSGGFSP. The complete CDR3 protein is CASRGSGGFSPLFF. V gene TRBV2 combines with J gene TRBJ1-4, with 7 bases lining up with TRBD1. The read stops 3 residues short of the end of the CDR3; the missing end is completed from the germline J gene. CDR1 SNHLY and CDR2 FYNNEI come from the germline V gene. CDR3 size: 14 residues.

On this clone itself: The CDR3 end falls 3 residues outside the read, so it is completed with the germline J gene. The gene calls are TRBV20-1 and TRBJ2-1, with 9 bases lining up with TRBD2. The CDR3 length is 14 residues. From germline, CDR1 is DFQATT and CDR2 SNEGSKA (reference sequence). V dropped 1 base and J dropped 8; count of bases not matched to a gene: 6. CDR3 bases read: TGCAGTGCTAGAGTGGCGGGGGGGCCCTATGAG. It codes for CSARVAGGPYE. The whole CDR3 reads CSARVAGGPYEQFF.

Comment on this clone: Read sequence stops 3 residues before the CDR3 end, and the germline J gene provides the missing end. The J gene is TRBJ1-2, the V gene TRBV19, with 7 bases that match TRBD1. There are 16 residues in the CDR3. The germline gives CDR1 LNHDA, CDR2 SQIVND (reference sequence). The chain's CDR3 is CASSKIDRERTDTYTF. CDR3 bases read: TGTGCCAGTAGTAAAATCGACAGGGAGAGGACAGATACC.

Concerning this clone: The missing CDR3 end, 3 residues past where the read stops, is filled in from the germline J gene. The V and J genes are TRBV18 and TRBJ2-2, with no clear D. The V end was cut by 3 bases, the J end by 6 bases, with 5 bases between. This CDR3 has 12 residues. Germline CDR1 KGHSH, CDR2 LQKENI. The CDR3 here is CASSPNAGELFF. CDR3 bases read: TGTGCCAGCTCACCTAATGCCGGGGAG. Using reference TRBV18 and TRBJ2-2 for the parts outside the CDR3, the full variable domain is NAGVMQNPRHLVRRRGQEARLRCSPMKGHSHVYWYRQLPEEGLKFMVYLQKENIIDESGMPKERFSAEFPKEGPSILRIQQVVRGDSAAYFCASSPNAGELFFGEGSRLTVL.

This clone ranks as hyperexpanded in terms of frequency. The CDR3 is cut off 3 residues early in the read; its end comes from the germline J gene. The chain uses TRBV5-4 and TRBJ2-3; 9 bases line up with TRBD2. CDR3 length: 15 residues. Germline CDR1 is SGHNT and CDR2 is YYREEE (reference sequence). Germline trimming cut 1 base from V and 2 bases from J; bases unmatched to any gene: 2. CDR3 DNA (partial): TGTGCCAGCAGCTTGACTAGCGGGTTCACAGATACG. Encoded protein: CASSLTSGFTDT. The full CDR3 reads CASSLTSGFTDTQYF.

Details on this clone: The read ends 3 residues shy of where the CDR3 ends; the end is completed using the germline J gene. The chain combines TRBV5-1 with TRBJ2-1; D not resolved. Deletions cut 5 bases from V and 4 bases from J, with 16 bases between. The CDR3 is 15 residues long. Looked up from germline, CDR1 is SGHRS and CDR2 is YFSETQ. This CDR3 reads CASSTLRRLYNEQFF. The part of the CDR3 DNA that was read is TGCGCCAGCAGTACTCTGCGGAGATTATACAATGAG. Supplemented by reference TRBV5-1 and TRBJ2-1, the full variable domain reads KAGVTQTPRYLIKTRGQQVTLSCSPISGHRSVSWYQQTPGQGLQFLFEYFSETQRNKGNFPGRFSGRQFSNSRSEMNVSTLELGDSALYLCASSTLRRLYNEQFFGPGTRLTVL.

Notes on this clone: The sequenced fragment ends 3 residues before the CDR3 boundary, so the rest is inferred from the germline J gene. The rearrangement uses TRBV7-9 and TRBJ1-2; TRBD1 aligns across 8 bases. The CDR3 contains 14 residues. CDR1 and CDR2 from the germline V gene are SEHNR and FQNEAQ (reference sequence). The CDR3 bases that were read are TGTGCCAGCAGCTCTGGACAGGGAGGAGCTACC. Protein product: CASSSGQGGAT. The full CDR3 reads CASSSGQGGATYTF. The whole variable domain, remainder taken from reference TRBV7-9 and TRBJ1-2, is DTGVSQNPRHKITKRGQNVTFRCDPISEHNRLYWYRQTLGQGPEFLTYFQNEAQLEKSRLLSDRFSAERPKGSFSTLEIQRTEQGDSAMYLCASSSGQGGATYTFGSGTRLTVV.

Worth noting for this clone: From the germline J gene comes the end of the CDR3, since the read stops 3 residues before it. The chain has TRBV30 and TRBJ2-3; D is perhaps TRBD2 (6 bases). This CDR3 has 13 residues. Per the germline V gene, CDR1 is GTSNPN and CDR2 is SVGIG (reference sequence). Incomplete CDR3 DNA: TGTGCCTGGAGTGAGGAGGGCCTCTGGGCG. Protein product: CAWSEEGLWA. The CDR3 in full is CAWSEEGLWAQYF.

About this clone: From the germline J gene comes the end of the CDR3, since the read stops 3 residues before it. The chain has TRBV5-6 and TRBJ1-5, with D possibly being TRBD1 (5 bases). The CDR3 length is 13 residues. Germline V gene sequence: CDR1 SGHDT, CDR2 YYEEEE. Trimming took 2 bases from V and 9 from J, leaving 12 bases between them. The CDR3 reads CASSFRGVGPQHF. The CDR3 DNA, read in part, is TGTGCCAGCAGCTTCCGGGGGGTAGGGCCC.

A remark on this clone: The read gets to within 3 residues of the CDR3 end, and the germline J gene fills in the rest. The genes are TRBV10-3 and TRBJ1-6; 8 positions agree with TRBD1. This CDR3 is 16 amino acids long. V gave up 4 bases and J gave up 7 bases; unmatched junction bases: 9. The germline V gene encodes CDR1 ENHRY and CDR2 SYGVKD. The CDR3 here is CAISASRDRTNSPLHF. CDR3 bases read: TGTGCCATCAGTGCGTCACGGGACAGGACCAATTCACCC.

In regard to this clone: The read terminates 3 residues ahead of where the CDR3 ends, so the germline J gene completes it. The chain has TRBV7-2 and TRBJ2-5; 7 positions match TRBD2. After removal of 5 bases from V and 4 bases from J, the junction contained 7 bases not matched to a gene. This CDR3 contains 14 residues. Per germline, CDR1 SGHTA and CDR2 FQGNSA. The sequenced CDR3 bases are TGTGCCAGCAGCCTTTCGGGGGGAACAGAGACC. Translated, it gives CASSLSGGTET. In full, the CDR3 reads CASSLSGGTETQYF.

A remark on this clone: The read is 3 residues too short to cover the CDR3 end, so that end is filled in from the germline J gene. The rearrangement uses TRBV2 and TRBJ1-2, with a weak D call TRBD1 (6 bases). CDR3 length: 13 amino acids. The germline CDR1 and CDR2 sequences are SNHLY and FYNNEI. Incomplete CDR3 DNA: TGTGCCAGCAGCTACAGGGAGCGGGGCATC. It translates to CASSYRERGI. The whole CDR3 sequence reads CASSYRERGIYTF.

About this clone: The sequence runs out 3 residues before the end of the CDR3; the remainder is reconstructed from the germline J gene. The chain is built from TRBV19 and TRBJ1-2; D is perhaps TRBD1 (6 bases). The CDR3 sequence is 16 residues long. The V gene's germline CDR1 is LNHDA and CDR2 SQIVND (reference sequence). Trimming shortened V by 2 bases and J by 5 bases, and 18 bases separated the two germline ends. CDR3 bases read: TGTGCCAGTAGTATATCTGGGACAACAACGGGGTATGGC. Translated, it gives CASSISGTTTGYG. The CDR3 in its entirety is CASSISGTTTGYGYTF.

The CDR3 spells CASSYSNSGANVLTF. CDR3 DNA, as far as it was read: TGTGCCAGCAGTTACTCCAACTCTGGGGCCAACGTC. The V gene is TRBV6-2 or TRBV6-3, the J gene TRBJ2-6, with D unresolved. The DNA ends 3 residues before the CDR3 does, and the rest of the CDR3 is filled in from the germline J gene. V shed 0 bases and J shed 0 bases, with 3 bases lying between them. This CDR3 is built from 15 residues. The germline V gene has CDR1 MNHEY and CDR2 SVGEGT.

As concerns this clone: The sequence runs out 3 residues before the end of the CDR3; the remainder is reconstructed from the germline J gene. The J gene is TRBJ2-3, the V gene TRBV2; 8 positions agree with TRBD1. CDR3 size: 16 residues. V shed 9 bases and J 0 bases; nucleotides not matched to a gene: 11. The germline CDR1 and CDR2 sequences are SNHLY and FYNNEI. The sequenced CDR3 bases are TGTGCCAGAGTACAACCTGGACAGGGAAGCACAGATACG. Its protein is CARVQPGQGSTDT. From start to end, the CDR3 is CARVQPGQGSTDTQYF.

For this clone: The read falls 3 residues short of the CDR3 end, and the missing part is taken from the germline J gene. The chain joins TRBV27 to TRBJ2-7, with 11 positions matching TRBD1. The germline gives CDR1 MNHEY, CDR2 SMNVEV (reference sequence). J lost 3 bases, V lost 4 bases, and 11 bases had no gene match. CDR3 size: 17 residues. CDR3: CASSSGQGAIPDYEQYF. CDR3 bases read: TGTGCCAGCAGTTCCGGACAGGGGGCGATACCCGACTACGAG.

Points on this clone: The CDR3 goes on 3 residues after the read ends, and that part is filled in from the germline J gene. The chain carries TRBV18 and TRBJ1-5; TRBD1 is a possible D gene (6 bases). The CDR3 has 16 amino acids. The V end was cut by 3 bases, the J end by 1 base, with 13 bases between. CDR1 and CDR2 (germline): KGHSH, LQKENI. The CDR3 protein is CASSPSTGPSNQPQHF. The sequenced CDR3 bases are TGTGCCAGCTCACCGTCGACAGGCCCCAGCAATCAGCCC. Together with reference TRBV18 and TRBJ1-5, the CDR3 gives the full variable domain: NAGVMQNPRHLVRRRGQEARLRCSPMKGHSHVYWYRQLPEEGLKFMVYLQKENIIDESGMPKERFSAEFPKEGPSILRIQQVVRGDSAAYFCASSPSTGPSNQPQHFGDGTRLSIL.

The covered CDR3 bases are TGCGCCAGCAGCCAAGGAGGTACTAGCTCAGATACG. This sequence encodes CASSQGGTSSDT. The entire CDR3 sequence reads CASSQGGTSSDTQYF. The chain carries TRBV4-1 and TRBJ2-3; D is perhaps TRBD2 (6 bases). From the germline J gene comes the end of the CDR3, since the read stops 3 residues before it. This CDR3 is 15 amino acids long. Germline CDR1 is MGHRA and CDR2 is YSYEKL. V lost 1 base and J 4 bases, leaving 12 bases between the germline ends.

Comment on this clone: The DNA ends 3 residues before the CDR3 does, and the rest of the CDR3 is filled in from the germline J gene. V and J are TRBV19 and TRBJ1-6; perhaps TRBD1 as D (6 bases). Trimming took off 7 bases at V and 10 bases at J, with 11 bases between the two ends. The CDR3 spans 12 residues. CDR1 and CDR2 (germline): LNHDA, SQIVND (reference sequence). The chain's CDR3 is CASTTGRSPLHF. Partial CDR3 DNA: TGTGCCAGTACCACAGGGAGATCACCC.